These 31 T cell receptor beta chains were sequenced from one sample in a study of shared clonotypes between healthy human individuals. The protocol was immunoSEQ multiplex PCR, while the TCRdb copy is restricted to in-frame clones and leaves out a portion. Of roughly 2.2 million clones listed, just over 90% are singletons. The specimen sequenced was naive CD4+ T cells from PBMCs. Regarding subset: CD45RA+ positively selected. Receptors were obtained from a man aged 18 to 29 in good health. Some clones in this sample may be carry-over from other donors' samples.

Comments on this clone: The sample holds other DNA sequences that translate to the same CDR3. The V and J genes are TRBV4-1 and TRBJ2-5; TRBD2 might be the D (5 bases). Looked up from germline, CDR1 is MGHRA and CDR2 is YSYEKL. The CDR3 contains 13 residues. Trimming took off 4 bases at V and 1 base at J, with 7 bases between the two ends. In nucleotides, the CDR3 is TGCGCCAGCAGCCGCGGGTCCCAAGAGACCCAGTACTTC. It codes for CASSRGSQETQYF.

CDR3 DNA: TGTGCCAGTAGTATCGAGACGAGCTCCTACAATGAGCAGTTCTTC. Protein product: CASSIETSSYNEQFF. The J gene is TRBJ2-1, the V gene TRBV19; no definite D call. This CDR3 contains 15 residues. Trimming pared 3 bases from V and 0 bases from J, leaving 9 bases between. CDR1 LNHDA and CDR2 SQIVND come from the germline V gene (reference sequence).

This sequence joins TRBV5-8 and TRBJ2-7; D is uncertain. The germline CDR1 and CDR2 sequences are SGHTS and YDEGEE. The CDR3 runs to 13 residues. V was cut by 0 bases and J by 10 bases, with 14 bases left in between. The CDR3 sequence is CASSLEGRTPQYF. The CDR3 nucleotides are TGTGCCAGCAGCTTGGAAGGCAGAACCCCACAGTACTTC.

The V and J genes are TRBV6-4 and TRBJ1-5; D is uncertain. This CDR3 is built from 15 residues. V was cut by 3 bases and J by 5 bases, with 14 bases left in between. Per germline, CDR1 MRHNA and CDR2 SNTAGT. The CDR3 loop reads CASSDRTVLHQPQHF. The CDR3 DNA reads TGTGCCAGCAGTGATCGCACTGTTCTTCATCAGCCCCAGCATTTT.

Only one count was recorded for this clone. The chain employs TRBV28 and TRBJ2-2; D is tentatively TRBD1 or TRBD2 (5 bases each). Trimming stripped 2 bases from V and 0 bases from J, with 7 bases between. CDR1 is MDHEN, CDR2 SYDVKM, per germline. The CDR3 loop spans 15 amino acids. CDR3 region: CASSLQGANTGELFF. The CDR3 region has the DNA TGTGCCAGCAGTTTACAGGGAGCGAACACCGGGGAGCTGTTTTTT.

The chain combines TRBV2 with TRBJ2-7; a weak D match, TRBD2 (5 bases). Trimming cost V 3 bases and J 4 bases, with 13 bases left between them. CDR3 length: 14 residues. Germline V gene data show CDR1 as SNHLY and CDR2 as FYNNEI. CDR3 loop: CASSESGYLYEQYF. DNA for the CDR3: TGTGCCAGCAGTGAGTCGGGGTATCTGTACGAGCAGTACTTC.

Points on this clone: The same CDR3 can be traced to other DNA sequences in this sample. The chain is built from TRBV28 and TRBJ1-2; TRBD1 aligns across 8 bases. The CDR3 covers 13 residues. Germline CDR1 and CDR2: MDHEN and SYDVKM. V was pared by 4 bases and J by 6 bases, with 4 bases of the junction left unmatched. The CDR3 here is CASSSDRVDGYTF. The CDR3 region has the DNA TGTGCCAGCAGTTCGGACAGGGTAGATGGCTACACCTTC.

The chain uses TRBV19 and TRBJ1-2, with D possibly TRBD1 on 5 matching bases. This CDR3 has 14 amino acids. Trimming shortened V by 5 bases and J by 4 bases, and 14 bases separated the two germline ends. Germline lookup yields CDR1 LNHDA and CDR2 SQIVND (reference sequence). The chain's CDR3 is CASSLQRQFYGYTF. For the CDR3, the DNA is TGTGCCAGTAGTCTTCAACGACAGTTCTATGGCTACACCTTC.

For this clone: The junction departs from germline at one end; a sequencing error may be responsible. V is TRBV30 and J is TRBJ2-1; TRBD2 matches 7 bases. CDR3 size: 13 residues. Germline CDR1 GTSNPN, CDR2 SVGIG (reference sequence). CDR3 nucleotides: TGTGCCTGGGGCGAAACCACAGCGGGATCCCGGCTCTTC. Encoded protein: CAWGETTAGSRLF.

For the CDR3, the DNA is TGTGCTAGTGGTGATGCCATAACTGAAGCTTTCTTT. Its translation is CASGDAITEAFF. The rearrangement links TRBV12-5 to TRBJ1-1; D is uncertain. CDR3 size: 12 residues. Trimming pared 5 bases from V and 5 bases from J, leaving 9 bases between. The germline V gene has CDR1 LGHNT and CDR2 FRNRAP.

This chain connects TRBV7-9 to TRBJ2-7, with D possibly being TRBD2 (6 bases). Between the trimmed V and J ends, which lost 5 bases and 7 bases, there was a span of 18 bases. This CDR3 spans 14 amino acids. The germline CDR1 and CDR2 sequences are SEHNR and FQNEAQ (reference sequence). Here the CDR3 DNA reads TGTGCCAGCAGCCCCGGCAGCTCGCTAGCGGAGCAGTACTTC. Translation: CASSPGSSLAEQYF.

This clone was seen a few times. The same CDR3 can be traced to other DNA sequences in this sample. The rearrangement uses TRBV6-5 and TRBJ1-5; D ambiguous. CDR3 size: 13 residues. The ends were cut back, 4 bases at V and 3 bases at J, with 7 bases in the middle. Germline assignment: CDR1 MNHEY and CDR2 SVGAGI. The CDR3 nucleotides read TGTGCCAGCAGTTCTGGTTTCAATCAGCCCCAGCATTTT. It yields the protein CASSSGFNQPQHF.

The chain combines TRBV5-6 with TRBJ2-7, with 8 bases that match TRBD1. Germline CDR1 and CDR2: SGHDT and YYEEEE. Unmatched junction bases numbered 9, after V lost 4 bases and J lost 0 bases. The CDR3 runs 16 residues. The CDR3 DNA reads as TGTGCCAGCAGCCCTGACAGGGGCCGCCTCTCCTACGAGCAGTACTTC. Amino acid sequence: CASSPDRGRLSYEQYF.

This chain connects TRBV27 to TRBJ1-1; 9 nucleotides agree with TRBD1. The V segment lost 5 bases and the J segment 10 bases; nucleotides outside the gene matches: 11. Per the germline V gene, CDR1 is MNHEY and CDR2 is SMNVEV (reference sequence). The CDR3 loop spans 14 amino acids. CDR3 nucleotides: TGTGCCAGCAGTCCTGGACAGGGGCTTGTCCGAGCTTTCTTT. It codes for CASSPGQGLVRAFF.

This chain joins TRBV5-1 and TRBJ1-2; TRBD1 matches at 9 bases. CDR1 and CDR2 (germline): SGHRS, YFSETQ. The V gene end was trimmed by 4 bases and the J gene end by 1 base; junction bases not matched to a gene: 11. This CDR3 is built from 17 residues. The CDR3 protein is CASSLLQPGQGNYGYTF. DNA of the CDR3: TGCGCCAGCAGCCTGTTGCAACCGGGACAGGGTAACTATGGCTACACCTTC. The entire variable domain, with the rest obtained from reference TRBV5-1 and TRBJ1-2, is as follows: KAGVTQTPRYLIKTRGQQVTLSCSPISGHRSVSWYQQTPGQGLQFLFEYFSETQRNKGNFPGRFSGRQFSNSRSEMNVSTLELGDSALYLCASSLLQPGQGNYGYTFGSGTRLTVV.

This chain uses TRBV9 with TRBJ2-1; a possible D gene is TRBD2 (5 bases). The CDR3 extends over 18 amino acids. V lost 0 bases and J lost 4, with 20 bases in between. Germline V CDR1 and CDR2: SGDLS, YYNGEE. The CDR3 is CASSVALYGPRRYNEQFF. The CDR3, as DNA: TGTGCCAGCAGCGTAGCCTTGTATGGCCCCAGGAGGTACAATGAGCAGTTCTTC.

The chain carries TRBV11-3 and TRBJ2-1; 8 nucleotides match TRBD2. The CDR3 totals 14 residues. Germline CDR1 reads SGHNT; CDR2 reads YENEEA. V trimming: 1 base; J trimming: 9 bases; junction bases outside the gene matches: 5. The DNA for the CDR3 is TGTGCCAGCAGCTTAGCCGGGAGGGTGGGTGAGCAGTTCTTC. Amino acids: CASSLAGRVGEQFF.

This chain connects TRBV6-5 to TRBJ1-5; no clear D. The germline V gene encodes CDR1 MNHEY and CDR2 SVGAGI. The CDR3 is made up of 14 amino acids. V was trimmed by 2 bases and J by 2 bases, leaving 7 bases between them. The chain's CDR3 is CASSYGKGNQPQHF. CDR3 nucleotide sequence: TGTGCCAGCAGTTACGGCAAGGGCAATCAGCCCCAGCATTTT.

The rearrangement joins TRBV28 to TRBJ1-1; weak D call: TRBD1 (5 bases). The CDR3 is made up of 15 amino acids. V was cut by 9 bases and J by 5 bases, with 22 bases left in between. The germline gives CDR1 MDHEN, CDR2 SYDVKM. CDR3 region: CASSPLRALVTEAFF. CDR3 in DNA: TGTGCCAGTTCCCCGCTCAGGGCTTTGGTGACTGAAGCTTTCTTT.

This sequence joins TRBV28 and TRBJ1-4, with D unresolved. The CDR3 is 17 amino acids. Trimming took 4 bases from V and 0 from J, leaving 15 bases between them. Germline loops: CDR1 MDHEN, CDR2 SYDVKM. In nucleotides, the CDR3 is TGTGCCAGCAGTTCTCGAGCCGGACGTTCAACTAATGAAAAACTGTTTTTT. This codes for CASSSRAGRSTNEKLFF.

This chain links TRBV7-7 with TRBJ2-1; 7 bases align to TRBD1. This CDR3 is 14 amino acids long. Trimming at V came to 1 base and at J to 9 bases, leaving 6 bases not matched to a gene. Germline V gives CDR1 SSHAT, CDR2 FNYEAQ (reference sequence). The CDR3 protein is CASSLGENRGEQFF. The DNA for the CDR3 is TGTGCCAGCAGCTTAGGCGAAAACAGGGGTGAGCAGTTCTTC.

This sequence joins TRBV28 and TRBJ1-2, with D perhaps TRBD1 (6 bases). Trimming left V 4 bases short and J 8 bases short, with 8 bases between. The CDR3 has 11 residues. CDR1 and CDR2 (germline): MDHEN, SYDVKM. The CDR3 is CASSSGVGYTF. The CDR3 nucleotides are TGTGCCAGCAGTTCAGGGGTGGGCTACACCTTC.

This chain links TRBV10-2 with TRBJ1-4; perhaps TRBD1 as D (6 bases). This CDR3 has 15 amino acids. Germline lookup yields CDR1 WSHSY and CDR2 SAAADI. Trimming took 3 bases from V and 5 from J, leaving 13 bases between them. In nucleotides, the CDR3 is TGCGCCAGCAGTGACGCGCAGGGGTGGAATGAAAAACTGTTTTTT. Translating gives CASSDAQGWNEKLFF.

The chain recombines TRBV11-2 with TRBJ2-1; D is tentatively TRBD1 or TRBD2 (5 bases each). Germline V gene data show CDR1 as SGHAT and CDR2 as FQNNGV. V was shortened by 5 bases and J by 6 bases, with 17 bases between the two germline ends. The length of the CDR3 is 15 residues. CDR3 residues: CASSHFGAGGNEQFF. DNA of the CDR3: TGTGCCAGCAGCCATTTTGGCGCTGGGGGCAATGAGCAGTTCTTC.

The chain joins TRBV7-3 to TRBJ1-1, with D maybe TRBD1 (6 bases). Trimming removed 6 bases at V and 5 bases at J, with 19 bases between. CDR1 SGHTA and CDR2 FQGTGA come from the germline V gene. CDR3 length: 15 residues. Written as DNA, the CDR3 is TGTGCCAGCAGTTTACACGGGGGCGTGAGGACTGAAGCTTTCTTT. Its translation: CASSLHGGVRTEAFF. The complete variable domain, with remaining parts taken from reference TRBV7-3 and TRBJ1-1, reads GAGVSQTPSNKVTEKGKYVELRCDPISGHTALYWYRQSLGQGPEFLIYFQGTGAADDSGLPNDRFFAVRPEGSVSTLKIQRTERGDSAVYLCASSLHGGVRTEAFFGQGTRLTVV.

The chain carries TRBV28 and TRBJ1-3, with 7 bases fitting TRBD1. CDR1 is MDHEN and CDR2 is SYDVKM in the germline V gene. The CDR3 spans 15 residues. The ends lost 6 bases at V and 0 bases at J; junction bases unmatched: 5. CDR3 bases: TGTGCCAGCAGGGGAGGGGGCAGCTCTGGAAACACCATATATTTT. Protein product: CASRGGGSSGNTIYF.

The chain carries TRBV6-6 and TRBJ2-5; no firm D call. Trimming pared 6 bases from V and 2 bases from J, leaving 7 bases between. Germline CDR1 reads MNHNY; CDR2 reads SVGAGI (reference sequence). The CDR3 sequence is 12 residues long. CDR3 amino acids: CASSMGQETQYF. CDR3 nucleotide sequence: TGTGCCAGCAGCATGGGGCAAGAGACCCAGTACTTC.

The rearrangement uses TRBV6-5 and TRBJ2-7; TRBD2 might be the D (7 bases). CDR1 and CDR2 (germline): MNHEY, SVGAGI. The CDR3 totals 16 residues. V was cut by 2 bases and J by 0 bases, with 14 bases left in between. CDR3 region: CASSYRGGPPSYEQYF. The DNA of the CDR3 is TGTGCCAGCAGTTACAGGGGGGGCCCCCCCTCCTACGAGCAGTACTTC.

The rearrangement links TRBV25-1 to TRBJ2-6; a weak D match, TRBD1 (6 bases). The CDR3 consists of 17 residues. Per germline, CDR1 MGHDK and CDR2 SYGVNS. The V end lost 3 bases, the J end lost 0 bases, and 12 bases lay between the germline ends. CDR3 protein: CASSDTTGSSGANVLTF. DNA of the CDR3: TGTGCCAGCAGTGATACTACAGGGAGCTCTGGGGCCAACGTCCTGACTTTC.

The chain employs TRBV10-1 and TRBJ1-1; tentatively, D is TRBD1 (5 bases). In germline, CDR1 is WNHNN, CDR2 SYGVQD (reference sequence). CDR3 length: 13 amino acids. V dropped 5 bases and J dropped 10 bases, with 17 bases sitting between them. The CDR3, as DNA: TGCGCCAGCAGTAGTGACGGTGGGACGAGAGCTTTCTTT. This gives the protein CASSSDGGTRAFF.

The CDR3 DNA reads as TGCGCCAGCAGCCAGGGCTATTTGGACGACTATGGCTACACCTTC. It yields the protein CASSQGYLDDYGYTF. The chain combines TRBV4-3 with TRBJ1-2; D gene uncertain. Trimming pared 3 bases from V and 3 bases from J, leaving 14 bases between. In germline, CDR1 is LGHNA, CDR2 YSLEER. The CDR3 sequence is 15 residues long.